This T cell receptor beta chain was retrieved from a study of Graves' ophthalmopathy and Graves' hyperthyroidism. This clonotype was seen a handful of times. The target antigen is unknown. RNA served as the template for amplifying TCR beta CDR3 regions. HTBI-primed RT-PCR formed the first round, and a multiplex PCR formed the second. Each CDR3 protein gets one entry after TCRdb re-called the multiplex PCR reads with MiXCR. The sample yields 300,000 to 500,000 distinct CDR3 sequences, 15% to 19% seen once. The CDR3 loop spans 14 amino acids. V was pared by 5 bases and J by 4 bases, with 14 bases between. Study findings and constraints: Blood contained most expanded thyroid clonotypes exceeding 0.001 frequency.

The chain joins TRBV12-3 or TRBV12-4 to TRBJ1-1, with D possibly being TRBD1 (6 bases). The sequenced sample was peripheral blood. The sequence derives from a woman between 18 and 29 years old with stable Graves' hyperthyroidism. In DNA, the CDR3 is TGTGCCAGCAGTCCTGACAGGTATTCCACTGAAGCTTTCTTT. As protein: CASSPDRYSTEAFF.